The clone carrying this T cell receptor beta chain was picked up many times. The data were taken from a study of neurological immune-mediated disorders. MiXCR was run by TCRdb on the 5' RACE reads, yielding one entry per CDR3 protein. The sample has 49,000 or so distinct CDR3 sequences; roughly 17% are singletons. In germline, CDR1 is SGHDT, CDR2 YYEEEE. CDR3 length equals 14 residues. V was trimmed by 4 bases and J by 3 bases, leaving 13 bases between them. Sequencing was performed on PBMCs. The chain uses TRBV5-6 and TRBJ1-2; possibly TRBD1 for D (5 bases). The receptor was derived from a man in his sixties in good health. The CDR3 bases are TGTGCCAGCAGCGGGGGGAACACTGACTATGGCTACACCTTC. Residues: CASSGGNTDYGYTF.